Included here is one T cell receptor beta chain sequence, with context. This sample is part of a study of blood T cell repertoires in COVID-19. Study background: Samples representing acute and convalescent COVID-19 were sourced from the United States, Italy and Spain.

Per the germline V gene, CDR1 is SGDLS and CDR2 is YYNGEE. Germline trimming cut 3 bases from V and 5 bases from J; bases unmatched to any gene: 12. The length of the CDR3 is 16 residues. Original handling: Amplification with reference gene primers provided the estimates of nucleated cell counts. The table came from immunoSEQ multiplex PCR; TCRdb's copy has only in-frame clones and leaves some out. That table supplies the V and J calls and clone size; D and trimming were determined from the DNA. The sample shows approximately 98,000 clones, approximately 81% of them seen only once. J is TRBJ2-5 and V is TRBV9; 8 bases align to TRBD1. The clonotype comes from a woman of 80 years or more with acute or convalescent COVID-19. The sequenced material came from peripheral blood. Written as DNA, the CDR3 is TGTGCCAGCAGCGCACTTCAGGGGGCGACGGGCGAGACCCAGTACTTC. Residues: CASSALQGATGETQYF.